The clone carrying this TCR beta chain was seen more than once but under ten times. The antigen remains undetermined. One entry per CDR3 protein results from TCRdb running MiXCR on the 5' RACE reads. The top ten clones hold 2.5% to 3.5% of a sample with some 270,000 distinct CDR3 sequences, about 8% of them seen once. The sample is drawn from a study of identical twins. Points from the study as a whole: The abundant beta clonotypes from cord blood had fewer insertions, and memory repertoires had none of this. Cross-sectional statistical analysis, not tracking of the same donors, underpinned the conclusions.

The V end was cut by 0 bases, the J end by 0 bases, with 9 bases between. The CDR3 has 15 amino acids. The germline V gene encodes CDR1 DFQATT and CDR2 SNEGSKA (reference sequence). The same data also went into a second study, on yellow fever vaccine responses in identical twins.

The sample comprised CD8+ T cells sorted from blood. The gene calls are TRBV20-1 and TRBJ1-5, with D perhaps TRBD1 (6 bases). The TCR comes from a woman under 30 in good health. The CDR3 sequence: CSARDRGGSNQPQHF. In DNA, the CDR3 is TGCAGTGCTAGAGATAGGGGGGGTAGCAATCAGCCCCAGCATTTT.